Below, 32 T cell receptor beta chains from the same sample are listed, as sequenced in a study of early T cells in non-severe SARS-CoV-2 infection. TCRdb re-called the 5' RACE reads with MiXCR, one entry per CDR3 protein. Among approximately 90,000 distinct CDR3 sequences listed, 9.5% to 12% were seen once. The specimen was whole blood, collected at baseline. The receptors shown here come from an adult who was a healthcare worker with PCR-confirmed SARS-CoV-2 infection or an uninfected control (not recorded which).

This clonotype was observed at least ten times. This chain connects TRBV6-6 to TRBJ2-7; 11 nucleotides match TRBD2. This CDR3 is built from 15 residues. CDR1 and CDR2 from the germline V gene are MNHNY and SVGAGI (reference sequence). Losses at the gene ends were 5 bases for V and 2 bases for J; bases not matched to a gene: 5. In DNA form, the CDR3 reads TGTGCCAGCAGTACCGGGACTAGCGGAACCTACGAGCAGTACTTC. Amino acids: CASSTGTSGTYEQYF.

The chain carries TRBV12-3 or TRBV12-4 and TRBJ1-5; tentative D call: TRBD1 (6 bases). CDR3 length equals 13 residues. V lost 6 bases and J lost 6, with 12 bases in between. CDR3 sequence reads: CASREQGGQPQHF. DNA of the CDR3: TGTGCCAGCAGGGAACAGGGAGGTCAGCCCCAGCATTTT.

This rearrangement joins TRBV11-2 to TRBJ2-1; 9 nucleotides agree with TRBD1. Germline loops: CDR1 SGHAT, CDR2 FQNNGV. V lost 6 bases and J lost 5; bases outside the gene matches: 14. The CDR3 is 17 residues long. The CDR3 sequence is CASSPKPPGTGNNEQFF. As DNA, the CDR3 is TGTGCCAGCAGTCCAAAACCCCCCGGGACAGGGAACAATGAGCAGTTCTTC.

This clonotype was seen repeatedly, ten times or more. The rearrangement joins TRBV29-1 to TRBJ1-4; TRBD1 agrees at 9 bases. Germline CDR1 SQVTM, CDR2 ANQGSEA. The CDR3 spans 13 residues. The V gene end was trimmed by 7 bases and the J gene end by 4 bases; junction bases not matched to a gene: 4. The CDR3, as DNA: TGCAGCGCTGGGGACAGGGTTAATGAAAAACTGTTTTTT. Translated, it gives CSAGDRVNEKLFF. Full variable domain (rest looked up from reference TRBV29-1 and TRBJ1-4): SAVISQKPSRDICQRGTSLTIQCQVDSQVTMMFWYRQQPGQSLTLIATANQGSEATYESGFVIDKFPISRPNLTFSTLTVSNMSPEDSSIYLCSAGDRVNEKLFFGSGTQLSVL.

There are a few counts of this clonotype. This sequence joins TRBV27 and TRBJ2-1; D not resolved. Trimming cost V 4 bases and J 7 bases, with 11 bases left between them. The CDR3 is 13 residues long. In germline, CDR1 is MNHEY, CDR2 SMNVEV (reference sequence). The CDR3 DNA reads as TGTGCCAGCAGTTACGGTGCCCAAAATGAGCAGTTCTTC. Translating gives CASSYGAQNEQFF.

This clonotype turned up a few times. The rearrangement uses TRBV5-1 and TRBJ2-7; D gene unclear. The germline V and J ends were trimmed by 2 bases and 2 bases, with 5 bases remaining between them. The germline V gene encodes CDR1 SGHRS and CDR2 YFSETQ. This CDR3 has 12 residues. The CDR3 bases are TGCGCCAGCAGCTTAAGTACCTACGAGCAGTACTTC. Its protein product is CASSLSTYEQYF. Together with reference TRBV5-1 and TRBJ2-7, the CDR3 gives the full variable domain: KAGVTQTPRYLIKTRGQQVTLSCSPISGHRSVSWYQQTPGQGLQFLFEYFSETQRNKGNFPGRFSGRQFSNSRSEMNVSTLELGDSALYLCASSLSTYEQYFGPGTRLTVT.

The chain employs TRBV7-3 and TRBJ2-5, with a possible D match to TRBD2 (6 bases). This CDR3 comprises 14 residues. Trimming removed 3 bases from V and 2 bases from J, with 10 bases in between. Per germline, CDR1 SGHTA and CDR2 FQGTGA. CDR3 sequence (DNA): TGTGCCAGCAGCTTCGGGGGTCTACAAGAGACCCAGTACTTC. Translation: CASSFGGLQETQYF.

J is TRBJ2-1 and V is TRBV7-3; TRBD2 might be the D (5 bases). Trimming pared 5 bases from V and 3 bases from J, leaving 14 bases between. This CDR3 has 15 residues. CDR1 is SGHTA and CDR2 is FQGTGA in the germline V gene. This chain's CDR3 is CASSRDRGSYNEQFF. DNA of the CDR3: TGTGCCAGCAGCCGGGATCGCGGTAGCTACAATGAGCAGTTCTTC.

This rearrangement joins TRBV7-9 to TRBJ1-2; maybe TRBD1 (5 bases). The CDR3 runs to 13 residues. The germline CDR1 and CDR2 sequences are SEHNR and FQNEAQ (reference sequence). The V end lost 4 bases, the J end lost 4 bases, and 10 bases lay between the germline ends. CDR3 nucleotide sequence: TGTGCCAGCAGCTCGGGGGTTGGCTATGGCTACACCTTC. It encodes CASSSGVGYGYTF.

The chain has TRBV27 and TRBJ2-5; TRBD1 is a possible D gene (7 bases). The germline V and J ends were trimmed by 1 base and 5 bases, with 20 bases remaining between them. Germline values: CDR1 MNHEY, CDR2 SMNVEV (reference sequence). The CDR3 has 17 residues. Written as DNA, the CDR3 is TGTGCCAGCAGTTTATTCTCGTTTACAGGGGCGGGGGAGACCCAGTACTTC. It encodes CASSLFSFTGAGETQYF.

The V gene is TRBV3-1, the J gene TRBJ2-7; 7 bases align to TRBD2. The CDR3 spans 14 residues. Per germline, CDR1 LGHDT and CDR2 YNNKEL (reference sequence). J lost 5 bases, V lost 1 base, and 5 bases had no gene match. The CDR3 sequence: CASSQGGSVNEQYF. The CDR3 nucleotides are TGTGCCAGCAGCCAAGGCGGGAGCGTCAACGAGCAGTACTTC.

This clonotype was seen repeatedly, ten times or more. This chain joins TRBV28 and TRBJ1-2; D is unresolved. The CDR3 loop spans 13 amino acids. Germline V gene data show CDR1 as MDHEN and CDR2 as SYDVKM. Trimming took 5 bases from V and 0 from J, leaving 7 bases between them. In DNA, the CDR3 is TGTGCCAGCAGTATCGTAGCTAACTATGGCTACACCTTC. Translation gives CASSIVANYGYTF.

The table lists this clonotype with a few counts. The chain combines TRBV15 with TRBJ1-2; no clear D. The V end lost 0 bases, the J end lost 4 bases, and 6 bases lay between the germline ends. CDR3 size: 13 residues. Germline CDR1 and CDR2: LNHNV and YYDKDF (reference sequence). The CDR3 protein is CATSRDSVYGYTF. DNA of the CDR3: TGTGCCACCAGCAGAGATAGTGTCTATGGCTACACCTTC.

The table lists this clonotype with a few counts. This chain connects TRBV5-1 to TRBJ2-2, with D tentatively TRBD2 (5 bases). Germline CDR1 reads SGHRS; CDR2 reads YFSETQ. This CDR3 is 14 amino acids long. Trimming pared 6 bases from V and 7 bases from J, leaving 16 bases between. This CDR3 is CASTPLIGNGELFF. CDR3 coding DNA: TGCGCCAGCACCCCGTTGATCGGGAACGGGGAGCTGTTTTTT. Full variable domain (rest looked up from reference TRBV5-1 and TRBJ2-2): KAGVTQTPRYLIKTRGQQVTLSCSPISGHRSVSWYQQTPGQGLQFLFEYFSETQRNKGNFPGRFSGRQFSNSRSEMNVSTLELGDSALYLCASTPLIGNGELFFGEGSRLTVL.

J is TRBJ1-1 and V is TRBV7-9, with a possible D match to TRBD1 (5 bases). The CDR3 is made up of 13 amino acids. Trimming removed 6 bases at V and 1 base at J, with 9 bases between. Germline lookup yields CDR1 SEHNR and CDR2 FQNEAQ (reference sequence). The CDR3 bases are TGTGCCAGCAGGACAACAGGGAACACTGAAGCTTTCTTT. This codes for CASRTTGNTEAFF.

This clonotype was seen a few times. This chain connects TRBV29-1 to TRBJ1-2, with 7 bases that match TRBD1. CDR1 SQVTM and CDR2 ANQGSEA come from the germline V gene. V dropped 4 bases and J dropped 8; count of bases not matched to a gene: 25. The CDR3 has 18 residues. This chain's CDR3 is CSVVNPSTGYFGAEGYTF. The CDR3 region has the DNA TGCAGCGTTGTCAACCCATCGACAGGGTACTTCGGGGCAGAAGGCTACACCTTC.

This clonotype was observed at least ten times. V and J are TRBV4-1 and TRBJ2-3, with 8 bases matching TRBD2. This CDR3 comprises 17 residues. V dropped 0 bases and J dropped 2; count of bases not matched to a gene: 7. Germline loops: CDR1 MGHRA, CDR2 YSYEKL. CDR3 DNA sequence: TGCGCCAGCAGCCAAGATTGGGCGGGAGGAATCACAGATACGCAGTATTTT. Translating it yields CASSQDWAGGITDTQYF.

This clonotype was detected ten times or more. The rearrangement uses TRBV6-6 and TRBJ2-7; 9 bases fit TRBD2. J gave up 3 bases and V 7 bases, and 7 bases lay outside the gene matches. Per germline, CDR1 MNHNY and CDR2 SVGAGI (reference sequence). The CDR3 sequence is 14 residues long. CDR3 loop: CASNTAGGLYEQYF. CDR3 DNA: TGTGCCAGCAATACAGCGGGAGGACTCTACGAGCAGTACTTC.

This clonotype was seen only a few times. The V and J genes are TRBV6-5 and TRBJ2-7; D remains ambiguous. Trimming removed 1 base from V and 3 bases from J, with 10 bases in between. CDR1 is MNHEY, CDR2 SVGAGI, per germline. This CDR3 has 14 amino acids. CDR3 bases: TGTGCCAGCAGTTACTTAGGCTCTCGCTACGAGCAGTACTTC. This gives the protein CASSYLGSRYEQYF.

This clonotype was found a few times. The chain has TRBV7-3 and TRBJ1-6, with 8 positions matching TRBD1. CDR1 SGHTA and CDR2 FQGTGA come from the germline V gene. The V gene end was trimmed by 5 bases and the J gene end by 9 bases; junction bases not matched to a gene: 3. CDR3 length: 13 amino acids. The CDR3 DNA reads TGTGCCAGCAGCAGGACAGGGTTTTCACCCCTCCACTTT. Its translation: CASSRTGFSPLHF.

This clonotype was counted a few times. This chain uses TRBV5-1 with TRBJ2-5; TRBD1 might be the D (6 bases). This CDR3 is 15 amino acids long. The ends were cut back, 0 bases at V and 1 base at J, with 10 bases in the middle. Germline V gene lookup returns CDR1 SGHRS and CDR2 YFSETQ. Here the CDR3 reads CASSLAGGGQETQYF. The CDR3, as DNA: TGCGCCAGCAGCTTGGCTGGGGGCGGCCAAGAGACCCAGTACTTC.

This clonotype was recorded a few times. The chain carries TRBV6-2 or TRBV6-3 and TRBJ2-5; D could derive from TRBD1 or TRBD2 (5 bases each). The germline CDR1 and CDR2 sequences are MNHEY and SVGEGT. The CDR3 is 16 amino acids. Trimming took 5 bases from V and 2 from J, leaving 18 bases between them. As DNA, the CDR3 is TGTGCCAGCAGTCGTCCACCGGGGCAGGCGCAAGAGACCCAGTACTTC. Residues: CASSRPPGQAQETQYF.

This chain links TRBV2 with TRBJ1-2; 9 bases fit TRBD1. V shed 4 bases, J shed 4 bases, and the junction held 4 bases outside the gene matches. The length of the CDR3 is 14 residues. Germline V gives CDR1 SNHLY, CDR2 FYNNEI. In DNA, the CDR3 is TGTGCCAGCAGTGGGGACAGGGAAAGCTATGGCTACACCTTC. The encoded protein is CASSGDRESYGYTF.

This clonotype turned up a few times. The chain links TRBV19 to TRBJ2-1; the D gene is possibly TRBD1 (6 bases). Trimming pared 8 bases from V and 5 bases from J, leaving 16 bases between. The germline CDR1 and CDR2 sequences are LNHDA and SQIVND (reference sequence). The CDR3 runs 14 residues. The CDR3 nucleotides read TGTGCCAGTGCAATCGGGGACAACAACAATGAGCAGTTCTTC. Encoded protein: CASAIGDNNNEQFF.

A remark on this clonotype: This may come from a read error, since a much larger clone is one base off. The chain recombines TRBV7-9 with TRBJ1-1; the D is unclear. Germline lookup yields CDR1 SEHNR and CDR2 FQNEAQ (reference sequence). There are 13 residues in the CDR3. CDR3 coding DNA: TGTACCAGCAGCTTTACCTTGAACACTGAAGCTTTCTTT. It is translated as CTSSFTLNTEAFF.

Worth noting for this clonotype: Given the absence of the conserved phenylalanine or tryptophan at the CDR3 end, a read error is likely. CDR3 region: CASSSPGLAGEDTQYS. The CDR3 DNA follows: TGTGCCAGCAGCTCCCCGGGACTAGCGGGAGAGGATACGCAGTATTCT. V is TRBV5-6 and J is TRBJ2-3, with 14 nucleotides matching TRBD2. CDR1 is SGHDT, CDR2 YYEEEE, per germline. The CDR3 runs to 16 residues. The V gene end was trimmed by 3 bases and the J gene end by 6 bases; junction bases not matched to a gene: 6.

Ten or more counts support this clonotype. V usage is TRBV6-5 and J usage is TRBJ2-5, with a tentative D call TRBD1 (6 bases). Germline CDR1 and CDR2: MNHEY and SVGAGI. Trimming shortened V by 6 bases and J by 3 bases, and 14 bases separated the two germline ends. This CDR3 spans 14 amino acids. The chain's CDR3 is CASSSQTGKETQYF. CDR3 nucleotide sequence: TGTGCCAGCAGCTCCCAAACAGGGAAAGAGACCCAGTACTTC.

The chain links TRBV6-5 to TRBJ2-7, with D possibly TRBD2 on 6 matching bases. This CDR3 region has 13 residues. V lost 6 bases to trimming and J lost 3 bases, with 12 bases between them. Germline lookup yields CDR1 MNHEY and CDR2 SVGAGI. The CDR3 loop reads CASSYGTFYEQYF. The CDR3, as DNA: TGTGCCAGCAGCTACGGGACTTTCTACGAGCAGTACTTC.

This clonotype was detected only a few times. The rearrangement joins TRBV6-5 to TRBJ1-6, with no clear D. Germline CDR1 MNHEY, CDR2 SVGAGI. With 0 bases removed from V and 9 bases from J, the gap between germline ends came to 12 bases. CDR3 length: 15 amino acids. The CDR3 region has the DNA TGTGCCAGCAGTTACTCGTCTGGCAGCTCTTCACCCCTCCACTTT. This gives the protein CASSYSSGSSSPLHF.

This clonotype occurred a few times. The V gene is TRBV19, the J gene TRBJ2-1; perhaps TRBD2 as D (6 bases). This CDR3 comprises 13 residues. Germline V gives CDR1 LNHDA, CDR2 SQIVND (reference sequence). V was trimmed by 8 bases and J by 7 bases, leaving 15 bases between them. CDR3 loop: CASGKLAGNEQFF. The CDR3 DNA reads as TGTGCCAGTGGAAAGTTGGCGGGGAATGAGCAGTTCTTC.

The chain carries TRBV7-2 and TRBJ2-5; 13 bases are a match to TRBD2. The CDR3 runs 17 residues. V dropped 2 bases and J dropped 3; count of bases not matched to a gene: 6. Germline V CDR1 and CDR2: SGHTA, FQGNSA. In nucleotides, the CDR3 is TGTGCCAGCAGCTTACTCCGGGGGACTAGCGGGGAAGAGACCCAGTACTTC. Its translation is CASSLLRGTSGEETQYF. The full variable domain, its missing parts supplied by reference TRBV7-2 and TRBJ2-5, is GAGVSQSPSNKVTEKGKDVELRCDPISGHTALYWYRQSLGQGLEFLIYFQGNSAPDKSGLPSDRFSAERTGGSVSTLTIQRTQQEDSAVYLCASSLLRGTSGEETQYFGPGTRLLVL.

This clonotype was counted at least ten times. The CDR3: CAINIDKNTEAFF. In nucleotides, the CDR3 is TGTGCCATCAACATAGACAAGAACACTGAAGCTTTCTTT. V is TRBV10-3 and J is TRBJ1-1; D gene uncertain. CDR3 length: 13 amino acids. Trimming took 7 bases from V and 1 from J, leaving 10 bases between them. Germline CDR1 is ENHRY and CDR2 is SYGVKD.